The 23 T cell receptor beta chains below were found in one sample sequenced in a study of CD8+ T cells in alopecia areata. Treatment specified: oral pan-JAK inhibitor, 5-10 mg twice daily. TCR sequencing used cDNA made by reverse transcription of extracted RNA. Sequencing used immunoSEQ multiplex PCR; TCRdb keeps in-frame clones, though not all of them. The sample shows approximately 65,000 clones, around 46% of them seen only once. Sequenced material: CD8+ T cells sorted from blood, taken at approximately week 39, from a patient treated with tofacitinib. Every receptor here comes from a human donor with alopecia areata.

V gene TRBV14 combines with J gene TRBJ2-7; a weak D match, TRBD1 (5 bases). The V end lost 4 bases, the J end lost 3 bases, and 7 bases lay between the germline ends. There are 12 residues in the CDR3. Germline-derived CDR1 and CDR2 are SGHDN and FVKESK. CDR3 sequence: CASSPTDYEQYF. DNA for the CDR3: TGTGCCAGCAGCCCGACAGACTACGAGCAGTACTTC.

The chain has TRBV30 and TRBJ2-2; either TRBD1 or TRBD2 may fit D (5 bases each). CDR3 length: 14 residues. V lost 8 bases to trimming and J lost 0 bases, with 13 bases between them. CDR1 GTSNPN and CDR2 SVGIG come from the germline V gene (reference sequence). CDR3 amino acids: CAHRDPANTGELFF. The CDR3 DNA reads as TGTGCCCACCGGGACCCGGCGAACACCGGGGAGCTGTTTTTT. Looking up the rest from reference TRBV30 and TRBJ2-2 gives the full variable domain: SQTIHQWPATLVQPVGSPLSLECTVEGTSNPNLYWYRQAAGRGLQLLFYSVGIGQISSEVPQNLSASRPQDRQFILSSKKLLLSDSGFYLCAHRDPANTGELFFGEGSRLTVL.

About this clone itself: The identical CDR3 is also encoded by other nucleotide sequences in the sample. The V gene is TRBV29-1, the J gene TRBJ2-7; 15 nucleotides line up with TRBD2. The V gene end was trimmed by 6 bases and the J gene end by 4 bases; junction bases not matched to a gene: 1. The CDR3 spans 13 residues. Germline-derived CDR1 and CDR2 are SQVTM and ANQGSEA. CDR3 nucleotide sequence: TGCAGCGTCGGGACTAGCGGGAGGTACGAGCAGTACTTC. Protein sequence: CSVGTSGRYEQYF.

This clone occurred a few times. The J gene is TRBJ1-1, the V gene TRBV6-4, with 11 positions matching TRBD1. The CDR3 has 15 residues. In germline, CDR1 is MRHNA, CDR2 SNTAGT. V lost 4 bases, J lost 1 base, and 2 bases stayed unmatched. The CDR3 spells CASSVGTGGNTEAFF. In DNA, the CDR3 is TGTGCCAGCAGTGTGGGGACAGGGGGGAACACTGAAGCTTTCTTT.

V is TRBV30 and J is TRBJ2-3; TRBD1 aligns across 8 bases. V was pared by 5 bases and J by 4 bases, with 11 bases of the junction left unmatched. Per the germline V gene, CDR1 is GTSNPN and CDR2 is SVGIG (reference sequence). The CDR3 consists of 15 residues. The CDR3 coding sequence is TGTGCCTGGGTTGGGTGGGACAGGACGGCAGATACGCAGTATTTT. As protein: CAWVGWDRTADTQYF.

For the CDR3, the DNA is TGTGCCAGCAGTGTGTGGGGGAAGGGAGAGACCCAGTACTTC. It yields the protein CASSVWGKGETQYF. The rearrangement uses TRBV6-1 and TRBJ2-5; TRBD1 or TRBD2 may be the D gene (5 bases each). The V end was cut by 4 bases, the J end by 4 bases, with 13 bases between. CDR1 is MNHNS, CDR2 SASEGT, per germline. The CDR3 totals 14 residues.

This chain joins TRBV7-9 and TRBJ1-4; TRBD1 matches at 8 bases. The CDR3 runs to 16 residues. CDR1 is SEHNR, CDR2 FQNEAQ, per germline (reference sequence). Trimming cost V 5 bases and J 2 bases; bases outside gene matches: 7. The CDR3: CASSIQGAMTNEKLFF. CDR3 coding DNA: TGTGCCAGCAGCATCCAGGGGGCGATGACTAATGAAAAACTGTTTTTT.

There are a few counts of this clone. The chain couples TRBV11-2 to TRBJ2-5; D tentatively reads TRBD1 or TRBD2 (5 bases each). CDR3 size: 17 residues. Looked up from germline, CDR1 is SGHAT and CDR2 is FQNNGV. V was cut by 5 bases and J by 2 bases, with 21 bases left in between. The CDR3 DNA reads as TGTGCCAGCAGCCCCCGGGACCATCGGGGCACACAAGAGACCCAGTACTTC. Encoded protein: CASSPRDHRGTQETQYF.

The J gene is TRBJ2-1, the V gene TRBV6-6; D not certain. The germline V and J ends were trimmed by 8 bases and 8 bases, with 19 bases remaining between them. CDR3 length equals 14 residues. Germline V CDR1 and CDR2: MNHNY, SVGAGI (reference sequence). For the CDR3, the DNA is TGTGCCAGCGGGTTGGGTACGTCCATGGATGAGCAGTTCTTC. Its protein product is CASGLGTSMDEQFF.

This chain uses TRBV29-1 with TRBJ2-1; 12 positions agree with TRBD1. Unmatched junction bases numbered 10, after V lost 4 bases and J lost 3 bases. Germline CDR1 SQVTM, CDR2 ANQGSEA. This CDR3 spans 17 amino acids. The CDR3 region has the DNA TGCAGCGTTGTTCCCGGGACAGGGGGCTTGGTCTACAATGAGCAGTTCTTC. It is translated as CSVVPGTGGLVYNEQFF.

The V and J genes are TRBV27 and TRBJ2-2; no clear D. This CDR3 spans 16 amino acids. V was trimmed by 4 bases and J by 1 base, leaving 13 bases between them. Germline assignment: CDR1 MNHEY and CDR2 SMNVEV (reference sequence). The CDR3 spells CASSSRGVQNTGELFF. In nucleotides, the CDR3 is TGTGCCAGCAGTTCACGTGGGGTCCAGAACACCGGGGAGCTGTTTTTT.

The rearrangement links TRBV5-1 to TRBJ2-7; TRBD2 aligns across 12 bases. CDR3 length equals 13 residues. J gave up 7 bases and V 4 bases, and 3 bases lay outside the gene matches. CDR1 is SGHRS and CDR2 is YFSETQ in the germline V gene. CDR3 DNA: TGCGCCAGCAGCCCGACTAGCGGGGGTGAGCAGTACTTC. It codes for CASSPTSGGEQYF. The full variable domain, with the rest looked up from reference TRBV5-1 and TRBJ2-7, is KAGVTQTPRYLIKTRGQQVTLSCSPISGHRSVSWYQQTPGQGLQFLFEYFSETQRNKGNFPGRFSGRQFSNSRSEMNVSTLELGDSALYLCASSPTSGGEQYFGPGTRLTVT.

The chain links TRBV6-5 to TRBJ2-7, with TRBD1 matching over 7 bases. Germline V gives CDR1 MNHEY, CDR2 SVGAGI. There are 15 residues in the CDR3. V gave up 0 bases and J gave up 5 bases; unmatched junction bases: 7. The CDR3 loop reads CASSYSDREVDEQYF. CDR3 nucleotides: TGTGCCAGCAGTTACTCTGACAGGGAAGTCGACGAGCAGTACTTC.

This clone has just one count. The J gene is TRBJ2-3, the V gene TRBV30; D tentatively reads TRBD1 or TRBD2 (5 bases each). The CDR3 sequence is 14 residues long. Germline V lookup: CDR1 GTSNPN, CDR2 SVGIG (reference sequence). V dropped 1 base and J dropped 0 bases, with 8 bases sitting between them. CDR3 region: CAWSGGGSTDTQYF. In DNA, the CDR3 is TGTGCCTGGAGTGGTGGGGGAAGCACAGATACGCAGTATTTT.

The chain employs TRBV7-9 and TRBJ2-7; TRBD2 aligns across 14 bases. Trimming at V came to 3 bases and at J to 6 bases, leaving 4 bases not matched to a gene. The CDR3 extends over 15 amino acids. CDR1 is SEHNR and CDR2 is FQNEAQ in the germline V gene (reference sequence). CDR3 sequence (DNA): TGTGCCAGCAGCTTGGTGGGACTAGCGGGAGCCGAGCAGTACTTC. It encodes CASSLVGLAGAEQYF. The variable domain in full, completed from reference TRBV7-9 and TRBJ2-7, reads DTGVSQNPRHKITKRGQNVTFRCDPISEHNRLYWYRQTLGQGPEFLTYFQNEAQLEKSRLLSDRFSAERPKGSFSTLEIQRTEQGDSAMYLCASSLVGLAGAEQYFGPGTRLTVT.

This clone appeared a single time. This chain connects TRBV7-8 to TRBJ2-7; D possibly corresponds to TRBD2 (5 bases). Germline V gene sequence: CDR1 SGHVS, CDR2 FQNEAQ. V was pared by 6 bases and J by 4 bases, with 22 bases between. This CDR3 spans 16 amino acids. The CDR3 region has the DNA TGTGCCAGCAGTCTAGAGGTCCCGAGGGCCCCTTACGAGCAGTACTTC. Its protein is CASSLEVPRAPYEQYF. Together with reference TRBV7-8 and TRBJ2-7, the CDR3 gives the full variable domain: GAGVSQSPRYKVAKRGQDVALRCDPISGHVSLFWYQQALGQGPEFLTYFQNEAQLDKSGLPSDRFFAERPEGSVSTLKIQRTQQEDSAVYLCASSLEVPRAPYEQYFGPGTRLTVT.

The rearrangement uses TRBV29-1 and TRBJ2-7, with 10 positions matching TRBD1. The CDR3 is made up of 14 amino acids. Germline V lookup: CDR1 SQVTM, CDR2 ANQGSEA. V shed 7 bases, J shed 3 bases, and the junction held 9 bases outside the gene matches. The CDR3 region is CSAYIRDRGYEQYF. As DNA, the CDR3 is TGCAGCGCCTATATCCGGGACAGGGGCTACGAGCAGTACTTC.

The rearrangement links TRBV29-1 to TRBJ1-2, with unresolved D. Germline assignment: CDR1 SQVTM and CDR2 ANQGSEA. This CDR3 contains 12 residues. The CDR3 DNA sequence: TGCAGAGTAGACACCGGGCGTGGAGGCTACACCTTC. This sequence encodes CRVDTGRGGYTF.

J is TRBJ2-7 and V is TRBV5-1; 12 nucleotides agree with TRBD1. Unmatched junction bases numbered 8, after V lost 7 bases and J lost 6 bases. The CDR3 is 14 amino acids. CDR1 and CDR2 (germline): SGHRS, YFSETQ. CDR3 in amino acids: CASSLGQGAAEQYF. The CDR3 coding sequence is TGCGCCAGCTCACTGGGACAGGGGGCTGCCGAGCAGTACTTC.

This chain connects TRBV30 to TRBJ1-1, with TRBD1 as a possible D gene (5 bases). The V end lost 5 bases, the J end lost 1 base, and 11 bases lay between the germline ends. Germline CDR1 GTSNPN, CDR2 SVGIG (reference sequence). The CDR3 consists of 13 residues. The CDR3 nucleotides are TGTGCCTGGGGGCTTGGGGGGAACACTGAAGCTTTCTTT. Residues: CAWGLGGNTEAFF.

This clone has only a few counts. The V gene is TRBV19, the J gene TRBJ1-1; 8 nucleotides line up with TRBD1. V gave up 8 bases and J gave up 1 base; unmatched junction bases: 6. The CDR3 is 14 residues long. Germline V lookup: CDR1 LNHDA, CDR2 SQIVND (reference sequence). CDR3 sequence reads: CASYTGGANTEAFF. The CDR3 DNA reads as TGTGCCAGTTATACAGGGGGAGCGAACACTGAAGCTTTCTTT. The full variable domain, its missing parts supplied by reference TRBV19 and TRBJ1-1, is DGGITQSPKYLFRKEGQNVTLSCEQNLNHDAMYWYRQDPGQGLRLIYYSQIVNDFQKGDIAEGYSVSREKKESFPLTVTSAQKNPTAFYLCASYTGGANTEAFFGQGTRLTVV.

This clone was found a few times. The rearrangement links TRBV5-1 to TRBJ2-7, with D tentatively TRBD1 (6 bases). Trimming shortened V by 0 bases and J by 0 bases, and 7 bases separated the two germline ends. CDR1 is SGHRS and CDR2 is YFSETQ in the germline V gene. The CDR3 spans 14 residues. The CDR3 region is CASSLEDSSYEQYF. Written as DNA, the CDR3 is TGCGCCAGCAGCTTGGAGGACAGCTCCTACGAGCAGTACTTC.

The V gene is TRBV7-9, the J gene TRBJ2-7; 8 nucleotides match TRBD1. V lost 6 bases, J lost 3 bases, and 10 bases stayed unmatched. The germline CDR1 and CDR2 sequences are SEHNR and FQNEAQ (reference sequence). This CDR3 comprises 15 residues. This chain's CDR3 is CASSFPGQGLYEQYF. The CDR3 region has the DNA TGTGCCAGCAGTTTCCCCGGACAGGGCCTCTACGAGCAGTACTTC. Full variable domain (missing parts from reference TRBV7-9 and TRBJ2-7): DTGVSQNPRHKITKRGQNVTFRCDPISEHNRLYWYRQTLGQGPEFLTYFQNEAQLEKSRLLSDRFSAERPKGSFSTLEIQRTEQGDSAMYLCASSFPGQGLYEQYFGPGTRLTVT.